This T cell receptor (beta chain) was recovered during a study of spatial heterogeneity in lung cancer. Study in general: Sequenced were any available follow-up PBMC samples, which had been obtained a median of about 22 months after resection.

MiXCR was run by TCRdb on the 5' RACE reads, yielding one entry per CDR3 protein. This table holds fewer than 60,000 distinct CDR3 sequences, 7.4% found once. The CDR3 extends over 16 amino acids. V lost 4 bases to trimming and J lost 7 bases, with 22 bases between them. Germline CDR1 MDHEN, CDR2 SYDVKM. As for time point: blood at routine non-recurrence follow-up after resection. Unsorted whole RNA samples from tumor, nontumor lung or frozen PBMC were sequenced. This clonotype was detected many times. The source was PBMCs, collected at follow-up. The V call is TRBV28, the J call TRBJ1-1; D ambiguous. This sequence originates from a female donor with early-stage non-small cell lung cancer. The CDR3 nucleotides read TGTGCCAGCAGTTCCCTGGGAGGGAGGAGACAAATTGAAGCTTTCTTT. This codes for CASSSLGGRRQIEAFF.